The 22 T cell receptor beta chains presented below share a single source sample, sequenced in a study of shared clonotypes between healthy human individuals. The table came from immunoSEQ multiplex PCR; TCRdb's copy has only in-frame clones and leaves some out. The sample includes approximately 2.3 million clones, more than 85% of them seen just once. Sequenced sample: naive CD4+ T cells from PBMCs. Subset denoted: CD45RA+ positively selected. All receptors derive from a man younger than 35 in good health. Some clones in this sample may be carry-over from other donors' samples.

About this clone itself: In the same sample, other DNA sequences code for this CDR3. V gene TRBV30 combines with J gene TRBJ1-3; the D is unclear. Germline CDR1 and CDR2: GTSNPN and SVGIG (reference sequence). This CDR3 has 14 amino acids. Trimming took off 0 bases at V and 0 bases at J, with 6 bases between the two ends. This CDR3 is CAWSVGFSGNTIYF. CDR3 coding DNA: TGTGCCTGGAGTGTCGGTTTCTCTGGAAACACCATATATTTT.

V and J are TRBV7-7 and TRBJ1-1, with D possibly being TRBD1 (6 bases). CDR1 and CDR2 from the germline V gene are SSHAT and FNYEAQ (reference sequence). Trimming took 5 bases from V and 4 from J, leaving 14 bases between them. This CDR3 is built from 14 residues. The CDR3 region has the DNA TGTGCCAGCAGCCCCCAGGGGAAAATCACTGAAGCTTTCTTT. As protein: CASSPQGKITEAFF.

The chain joins TRBV14 to TRBJ2-1; D is undetermined. V lost 1 base, J lost 7 bases, and 8 bases lay in between. Germline CDR1 is SGHDN and CDR2 is FVKESK. This CDR3 comprises 13 residues. CDR3 coding DNA: TGTGCCAGCAGCCAAGCACGGCGGAATGAGCAGTTCTTC. Amino acid sequence: CASSQARRNEQFF.

CDR3 amino acids: CASSPELTAGNTIYF. The CDR3 DNA reads as TGTGCCAGCAGCCCCGAGCTAACGGCTGGAAACACCATATATTTT. The chain links TRBV9 to TRBJ1-3; the D is unclear. Germline lookup yields CDR1 SGDLS and CDR2 YYNGEE. Trimming shortened V by 4 bases and J by 2 bases, and 13 bases separated the two germline ends. CDR3 size: 15 residues.

This sequence joins TRBV9 and TRBJ2-6, with 13 bases identical to TRBD2. This CDR3 comprises 18 residues. Germline lookup yields CDR1 SGDLS and CDR2 YYNGEE. V lost 7 bases, J lost 1 base, and 8 bases stayed unmatched. The CDR3 reads CASGPLAGGPSGANVLTF. The CDR3, as DNA: TGTGCCAGCGGACCACTAGCGGGAGGGCCTTCTGGGGCCAACGTCCTGACTTTC.

The chain has TRBV4-3 and TRBJ2-6; TRBD1 might be the D (6 bases). Germline V gene data show CDR1 as LGHNA and CDR2 as YSLEER. This CDR3 has 17 residues. V gave up 4 bases and J gave up 1 base, with 14 bases separating them. The CDR3 bases are TGCGCCAGCAGCCCCACAACAGGGTTTTCTGGGGCCAACGTCCTGACTTTC. It specifies CASSPTTGFSGANVLTF.

The rearrangement uses TRBV7-3 and TRBJ2-3; 8 bases line up with TRBD2. Germline CDR1 is SGHTA and CDR2 is FQGTGA. CDR3 size: 19 residues. V was clipped by 4 bases and J by 0 bases; unmatched bases: 15. CDR3 residues: CASSSRAGGPLGSTDTQYF. CDR3 DNA sequence: TGTGCCAGCAGCTCACGTGCGGGAGGACCCCTTGGGAGCACAGATACGCAGTATTTT.

The chain employs TRBV27 and TRBJ1-2; D is undetermined. V lost 5 bases and J lost 2, with 12 bases in between. The CDR3 contains 14 residues. Germline V CDR1 and CDR2: MNHEY, SMNVEV (reference sequence). In DNA form, the CDR3 reads TGTGCCAGCAGTCGCGGCAGGCGCAACTATGGCTACACCTTC. This sequence encodes CASSRGRRNYGYTF.

J is TRBJ2-6 and V is TRBV10-3; possible D gene TRBD1, 7 bases. The CDR3 is 14 amino acids. Trimming removed 10 bases at V and 12 bases at J, with 22 bases between. Germline CDR1 is ENHRY and CDR2 is SYGVKD. CDR3 in DNA: TGTGCCAGCCGGGGCCAGGGGGGTTCTGGCGTCCTGACTTTC. Translating gives CASRGQGGSGVLTF.

This chain connects TRBV7-8 to TRBJ2-7; TRBD2 aligns across 9 bases. Germline V gene lookup returns CDR1 SGHVS and CDR2 FQNEAQ. V trimming: 5 bases; J trimming: 0 bases; junction bases outside the gene matches: 20. The CDR3 consists of 20 residues. CDR3 bases: TGTGCCAGCAGCATACCTCTGTGGGGATCGGCTAGCGGGGACTCCTACGAGCAGTACTTC. Encoded protein: CASSIPLWGSASGDSYEQYF. The full variable domain, completed using reference TRBV7-8 and TRBJ2-7, is GAGVSQSPRYKVAKRGQDVALRCDPISGHVSLFWYQQALGQGPEFLTYFQNEAQLDKSGLPSDRFFAERPEGSVSTLKIQRTQQEDSAVYLCASSIPLWGSASGDSYEQYFGPGTRLTVT.

The chain links TRBV11-2 to TRBJ1-1; D not certain. Germline loops: CDR1 SGHAT, CDR2 FQNNGV. The ends were cut back, 1 base at V and 3 bases at J, with 6 bases in the middle. The CDR3 is 13 amino acids. CDR3 coding DNA: TGTGCCAGCAGCTTAGCCTCATACACTGAAGCTTTCTTT. Encoded protein: CASSLASYTEAFF.

The chain combines TRBV19 with TRBJ1-5; 9 positions agree with TRBD1. Germline CDR1 is LNHDA and CDR2 is SQIVND (reference sequence). The CDR3 runs 16 residues. Unmatched junction bases numbered 4, after V lost 0 bases and J lost 4 bases. The CDR3 nucleotides read TGTGCCAGTAGTATAGACACCGGGACAGGGAATCAGCCCCAGCATTTT. This gives the protein CASSIDTGTGNQPQHF. Drawing the rest from reference TRBV19 and TRBJ1-5, the complete variable domain is DGGITQSPKYLFRKEGQNVTLSCEQNLNHDAMYWYRQDPGQGLRLIYYSQIVNDFQKGDIAEGYSVSREKKESFPLTVTSAQKNPTAFYLCASSIDTGTGNQPQHFGDGTRLSIL.

The chain uses TRBV4-1 and TRBJ1-5; D is undetermined. The germline V gene has CDR1 MGHRA and CDR2 YSYEKL. The CDR3 contains 14 residues. Trimming removed 4 bases from V and 4 bases from J, with 11 bases in between. The CDR3 region has the DNA TGCGCCAGCAGCCCGAAACAGTCAAATCAGCCCCAGCATTTT. Translation: CASSPKQSNQPQHF.

The chain joins TRBV5-1 to TRBJ2-7; 11 bases align to TRBD2. CDR1 is SGHRS, CDR2 YFSETQ, per germline. The length of the CDR3 is 14 residues. V lost 7 bases to trimming and J lost 5 bases; unmatched junction nucleotides: 8. The CDR3 sequence is CASGELAGANEQYF. The CDR3 bases are TGCGCCAGCGGCGAACTAGCGGGAGCTAACGAGCAGTACTTC. Looking up the rest from reference TRBV5-1 and TRBJ2-7 gives the full variable domain: KAGVTQTPRYLIKTRGQQVTLSCSPISGHRSVSWYQQTPGQGLQFLFEYFSETQRNKGNFPGRFSGRQFSNSRSEMNVSTLELGDSALYLCASGELAGANEQYFGPGTRLTVT.

V and J are TRBV11-2 and TRBJ1-2; 9 bases are shared with TRBD1. This CDR3 spans 16 amino acids. The V gene end was trimmed by 0 bases and the J gene end by 4 bases; junction bases not matched to a gene: 6. Germline V gene data show CDR1 as SGHAT and CDR2 as FQNNGV. CDR3 in amino acids: CASSLEGDRALYGYTF. CDR3 DNA: TGTGCCAGCAGCTTAGAGGGGGACAGGGCCCTCTATGGCTACACCTTC. Filled out from reference TRBV11-2 and TRBJ1-2, the complete variable domain reads EAGVAQSPRYKIIEKRQSVAFWCNPISGHATLYWYQQILGQGPKLLIQFQNNGVVDDSQLPKDRFSAERLKGVDSTLKIQPAKLEDSAVYLCASSLEGDRALYGYTFGSGTRLTVV.

In this sample, this clone turned up a few times. The sample contains more than one DNA sequence encoding this CDR3. The chain employs TRBV29-1 and TRBJ2-3, with D tentatively TRBD2 (6 bases). This CDR3 is built from 12 residues. Between the trimmed V and J ends, which lost 3 bases and 3 bases, there was a span of 7 bases. From germline, CDR1 is SQVTM and CDR2 ANQGSEA. The CDR3 region is CSVDGGTDTQYF. CDR3 in DNA: TGCAGCGTTGATGGGGGGACAGATACGCAGTATTTT.

The V gene is TRBV6-5, the J gene TRBJ1-5, with unresolved D. Germline CDR1 is MNHEY and CDR2 is SVGAGI. With 8 bases removed from V and 6 bases from J, the gap between germline ends came to 11 bases. The CDR3 runs to 12 residues. CDR3 sequence: CASGIRAQPQHF. The CDR3 DNA sequence: TGTGCCAGCGGCATACGAGCTCAGCCCCAGCATTTT.

The chain combines TRBV6-1 with TRBJ1-5; D perhaps matches TRBD1 (5 bases). Looked up from germline, CDR1 is MNHNS and CDR2 is SASEGT. This CDR3 has 14 amino acids. The V end was cut by 4 bases, the J end by 6 bases, with 13 bases between. CDR3 sequence reads: CASSGAGGTQPQHF. The DNA of the CDR3 is TGTGCCAGCAGTGGGGCTGGGGGGACTCAGCCCCAGCATTTT.

Note on this clone: Other nucleotide sequences in the sample specify the same CDR3. The chain is built from TRBV18 and TRBJ1-2, with unresolved D. The germline gives CDR1 KGHSH, CDR2 LQKENI. This CDR3 has 13 residues. V was cut by 4 bases and J by 0 bases, with 6 bases left in between. DNA of the CDR3: TGTGCCAGCTCACAAGGGACTAACTATGGCTACACCTTC. This gives the protein CASSQGTNYGYTF.

This sequence joins TRBV6-5 and TRBJ1-2, with 8 bases matching TRBD1. The V gene's germline CDR1 is MNHEY and CDR2 SVGAGI. This CDR3 is built from 13 residues. V shed 7 bases and J 5 bases; nucleotides not matched to a gene: 6. DNA for the CDR3: TGTGCCAGCACGGACAGGGTAGAGTATGGCTACACCTTC. Protein: CASTDRVEYGYTF.

The chain carries TRBV28 and TRBJ1-1; 8 nucleotides agree with TRBD1. Trimming cost V 10 bases and J 11 bases; bases outside gene matches: 12. CDR3 size: 12 residues. Germline assignment: CDR1 MDHEN and CDR2 SYDVKM. The CDR3 is CAILRGPHYAFF. The CDR3 DNA sequence: TGTGCCATCCTCAGGGGGCCCCATTATGCTTTCTTT. Filled out from reference TRBV28 and TRBJ1-1, the complete variable domain reads DVKVTQSSRYLVKRTGEKVFLECVQDMDHENMFWYRQDPGLGLRLIYFSYDVKMKEKGDIPEGYSVSREKKERFSLILESASTNQTSMYLCAILRGPHYAFFGQGTRLTVV.

The chain employs TRBV30 and TRBJ1-2, with D possibly matching TRBD1 (5 bases). This CDR3 contains 13 residues. From germline, CDR1 is GTSNPN and CDR2 SVGIG (reference sequence). Trimming removed 3 bases from V and 7 bases from J, with 15 bases in between. This CDR3 reads CAWSRAGGRGYTF. CDR3 DNA: TGTGCCTGGAGCCGGGCCGGGGGACGTGGCTACACCTTC.